A selection of T cell receptor beta chains follows, all from one sample in a study of T cell responses to AZD1222 COVID-19 vaccine. This table comes from immunoSEQ multiplex PCR, and its TCRdb copy is limited to in-frame clones, with some not included. The table lists tens of thousands of clones, around 83% of them singletons. The source material was peripheral blood, sampled on day 0 of AZD1222 vaccination. These receptors were obtained from an adult in good health. Each CDR3 is given with its conserved first and last residue. A D gene is named only where the DNA matches it firmly. Clone sizes are given selectively: once, few, many, or a class where the clone is expanded.

V gene,clone size,D gene,J gene,CDR3 DNA,CDR3 protein
TRBV5-5,-,-,TRBJ1-5,TGTGCCAGCAGCTTGAAAATAGAAGCTAATCAGCCCCAGCATTTT,CASSLKIEANQPQHF
TRBV18,-,-,TRBJ2-5,TGTGCCAGCTCACCAGGAGGGCCGGAGACCCAGTACTTC,CASSPGGPETQYF
TRBV5-4,-,-,TRBJ2-1,TGTGCCAGCAGTAATGAGGGAGTAGAGGAGCAGTTCTTC,CASSNEGVEEQFF
TRBV7-8,-,-,TRBJ1-2,TGTGCCAGCAGCGAGACTGAACTGTATGGCTACACCTTC,CASSETELYGYTF
TRBV20-1,medium-sized,-,TRBJ2-5,TGCAGTGCTAGAGTCTCCCACCGGCTGTACTTC,CSARVSHRLYF
TRBV7-9,-,-,TRBJ1-5,TGTGCCAGCAGCTTAGAGGTTAGTCAGCCCCAGCATTTT,CASSLEVSQPQHF
TRBV29-1,once,TRBD1,TRBJ2-7,TGCAGCGTTCCCGGGACAGGGTCCTACGAGCAGTACTTC,CSVPGTGSYEQYF
TRBV28,-,-,TRBJ1-3,TGTGCCAGCAGTTTCCGTAGAAACACCATATATTTT,CASSFRRNTIYF
TRBV19,-,-,TRBJ1-5,TGTGCCAGTAGTTATGACGGAACTAATCAGCCCCAGCATTTT,CASSYDGTNQPQHF
TRBV6-5,-,TRBD1,TRBJ1-1,TGTGCCAGCAGCCTCCCAAGGGGGCAAGCTTTCTTT,CASSLPRGQAFF
TRBV5-5,-,TRBD1,TRBJ1-2,TGTGCCAGCAGCTTAACCCCGACAGGGGACTATGGCTACACCTTC,CASSLTPTGDYGYTF
TRBV11-1,-,-,TRBJ1-6,TGTGCCAGCAGCTGGGCCGGCGGCGCTATTTCACCCCTCCACTTT,CASSWAGGAISPLHF
TRBV6-1,-,-,TRBJ2-7,TGTGCCAGCAGTGAAGGGGTAGGACAGGGGGGACTAGCGCCTGTATTC,CASSEGVGQGGLAPVF
TRBV2,-,TRBD1,TRBJ1-2,TGTGCCAGCAGTGAAAGGGGGCAGGGCGATGGCTACACCTTC,CASSERGQGDGYTF
TRBV6-5,once,-,TRBJ2-7,TGTGCCAGCAGTTACGGGACATCCTACGAGCAGTACTTC,CASSYGTSYEQYF
TRBV10-3,-,TRBD1,TRBJ1-1,TGTGCCATCAGTGTGACAGGGGTGGGTACTGAAGCTTTCTTT,CAISVTGVGTEAFF
TRBV9,-,-,TRBJ2-5,TGTGCCAGCAGCGTACAGGAAGAGACCCAGTACTTC,CASSVQEETQYF
TRBV28,-,-,TRBJ2-1,TGTGCCAGCAGGTACTGGCCGGGAGAGGTGAATGAGCAGTTCTTC,CASRYWPGEVNEQFF
TRBV4-3,-,-,TRBJ2-1,TGCGCCAGCAGCCCAGGACGTTCATCCAATGAGCAGTTCTTC,CASSPGRSSNEQFF
TRBV27,-,-,TRBJ2-3,TGTGCCAGCAGTTTCCGGCCGGATACGCAGTATTTT,CASSFRPDTQYF